This T cell receptor beta chain was sequenced during a study of response to subunit inactivated influenza vaccine. The J segment lost 9 bases and the V segment lost 2 bases, leaving 9 bases of the junction unmatched. Germline V gene sequence: CDR1 SGHTA, CDR2 FQGNSA. The CDR3 extends over 14 amino acids. The sample holds many counts of this clonotype. Its specificity is not known. TCRdb called the RT-PCR reads again in MiXCR, with one record for every CDR3 protein. The profile shows 500,000 to 650,000 distinct CDR3 sequences, 6% to 9% of them singletons. General study points: After each seasonal influenza vaccination, few new T cells are recruited, the authors suggested.

This chain uses TRBV7-2 with TRBJ2-5; 7 nucleotides match TRBD2. The sample in question was PBMCs from blood, obtained about 24 months after vaccination. The sequence was collected from a man aged 50 to 69 who received an inactivated influenza vaccine. DNA for the CDR3: TGTGCCAGCAGCTTAAACCAGGGAGGGTTGGCCCAGTACTTC. It encodes CASSLNQGGLAQYF.